This is a list of T cell receptor beta chains from one sample in a study of shared clonotypes between healthy human individuals. Method: immunoSEQ multiplex PCR; TCRdb's copy keeps in-frame clones and lacks some. In the table there are around 340,000 clones, around four fifths of which are singletons. Sequenced sample: memory CD4+ T cells sorted from blood. The receptors were gathered from a man between 25 and 39 years old in good health. Each CDR3 is given without its conserved first and last residue.

cdr3_length v_call cdr3_aa
12 TRBV2 ASTARLYGDEQF
11 TRBV2 ATGRSPNYGYT
13 TRBV5-1 ASSGLRGDTDTQY
11 TRBV28 ASSLGGSGGYT
12 TRBV9 ASSVDPDTYEQY
6 TRBV20-1 SASGYT
11 TRBV2 ASSGRGYNEQF
13 TRBV25-1 ASSGPESRTDTQY
14 TRBV6-5 ASSYYRTGGNYGYT
12 TRBV2 ASSEIDSTGELF
10 TRBV2 ASSGYSDIQY
12 TRBV7-3 ASSLNRENTEAF
13 TRBV5-1 ASSPTGRIQETQY
11 TRBV5-8 ASSLGHTYEAF
13 TRBV5-1 ASSLGGKSNYGYT